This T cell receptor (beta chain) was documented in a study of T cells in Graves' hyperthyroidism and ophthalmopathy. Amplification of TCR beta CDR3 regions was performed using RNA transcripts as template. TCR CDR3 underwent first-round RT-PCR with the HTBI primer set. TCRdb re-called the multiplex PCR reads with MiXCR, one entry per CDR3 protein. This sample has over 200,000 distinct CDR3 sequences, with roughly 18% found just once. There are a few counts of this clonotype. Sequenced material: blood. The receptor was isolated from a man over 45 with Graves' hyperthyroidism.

CDR3 region: CASSHASGGSNQPQHF. The CDR3 coding sequence is TGCGCCAGCAGCCACGCCTCAGGAGGGAGCAATCAGCCCCAGCATTTT. This chain uses TRBV4-1 with TRBJ1-5; D is unclear. Trimming left V 3 bases short and J 1 base short, with 13 bases between. Germline values: CDR1 MGHRA, CDR2 YSYEKL. This CDR3 spans 16 amino acids.